The 5 T cell receptor beta chains reported below all come from one sample, sequenced in a study of blood T cell repertoires in COVID-19. Sequenced by immunoSEQ multiplex PCR; TCRdb stores in-frame clones only, minus some. The sample has over 300,000 clones; roughly 90% are singletons. Sequencing was performed on peripheral blood. These receptors were taken from a man aged 40-50 years with acute or convalescent COVID-19.

This clone showed up just once. The V call is TRBV5-1, the J call TRBJ1-1, with D possibly being TRBD1 (5 bases). V was cut by 0 bases and J by 3 bases, with 6 bases left in between. Germline-derived CDR1 and CDR2 are SGHRS and YFSETQ. The CDR3 is 13 amino acids. CDR3 residues: CASSLGQHTEAFF. Written as DNA, the CDR3 is TGCGCCAGCAGCTTGGGACAGCACACTGAAGCTTTCTTT. The full variable domain, rest sourced from reference TRBV5-1 and TRBJ1-1, is KAGVTQTPRYLIKTRGQQVTLSCSPISGHRSVSWYQQTPGQGLQFLFEYFSETQRNKGNFPGRFSGRQFSNSRSEMNVSTLELGDSALYLCASSLGQHTEAFFGQGTRLTVV.

This sequence joins TRBV30 and TRBJ1-6; D perhaps matches TRBD1 (6 bases). V was pared by 0 bases and J by 7 bases, with 16 bases between. Per germline, CDR1 GTSNPN and CDR2 SVGIG (reference sequence). The CDR3 is 16 amino acids. The CDR3 is CAWSVSPTGPNSPLHF. The CDR3 region has the DNA TGTGCCTGGAGTGTCAGTCCGACAGGCCCCAATTCACCCCTCCACTTT.

V usage is TRBV29-1 and J usage is TRBJ2-7; weak D call: TRBD1 (5 bases). The CDR3 is 14 amino acids. The V gene's germline CDR1 is SQVTM and CDR2 ANQGSEA. Trimming removed 6 bases at V and 0 bases at J, with 15 bases between. CDR3 residues: CSVVTRQSSYEQYF. CDR3 nucleotides: TGCAGCGTAGTTACAAGACAGAGCTCCTACGAGCAGTACTTC.

The chain employs TRBV5-1 and TRBJ2-1; TRBD1 might be the D (6 bases). This CDR3 region has 14 residues. CDR1 is SGHRS, CDR2 YFSETQ, per germline. With 3 bases removed from V and 4 bases from J, the gap between germline ends came to 11 bases. The CDR3 region is CASSSGELYNEQFF. The CDR3 DNA is TGCGCCAGCAGCTCAGGGGAGTTATACAATGAGCAGTTCTTC.

As concerns this clone: A read error may produce the germline difference seen at one junction end. J is TRBJ2-3 and V is TRBV7-7, with a tentative D call TRBD1 (9 bases). The CDR3 contains 13 residues. Germline V gene lookup returns CDR1 SSHAT and CDR2 FNYEAQ (reference sequence). Written as DNA, the CDR3 is TGTGCTAGCAGCTTAGCGGGACAGGGCACGCAGTATTTT. It is translated as CASSLAGQGTQYF.